This T cell receptor beta chain was documented in a study of blood T cell repertoires in COVID-19. Study summary: Both acute and convalescent COVID-19 samples were obtained from the United States, Italy and Spain.

Repertoires were generated with immunoSEQ multiplex PCR, while TCRdb's copy carries only in-frame clones and drops some. The sample contains fewer than 200,000 clones, around 80% of which appear only once. The study counted Cohort 3 donors as recovered given two negative PCRs, clearance, or symptom resolution. This clone was picked up one time. The origin of this receptor is a woman between 50 and 59 years old who had recovered from COVID-19. Sequenced: PBMCs or T cells enriched from blood (not recorded which).

CDR3 region: CAWSQGQGVLQPQHF. The CDR3 region has the DNA TGTGCCTGGAGTCAGGGACAGGGGGTTTTGCAGCCCCAGCATTTT. The chain employs TRBV30 and TRBJ1-5; 11 positions match TRBD1. The CDR3 loop spans 15 amino acids. The germline gives CDR1 GTSNPN, CDR2 SVGIG (reference sequence). V trimming: 2 bases; J trimming: 7 bases; junction bases outside the gene matches: 7.